This T cell receptor (beta chain) was sequenced during a study of a mutant IDH1 vaccine in newly diagnosed glioma. For the study at large: Initiation of the vaccine course occurred 4-6 weeks after radiotherapy alone, or alongside temozolomide cycles. Findings and limits, study-wide: Pseudoprogression appeared unlinked to shifts in leading peripheral T cell clonotypes.

In regard to this clone: The antigen is undetermined. Relative to the germline gene, one junction end is altered; a read error may explain this.

The time point denotes: week 47, end of study. All doses held 300 ug of mutant IDH1 20-mer peptide, with topical imiquimod. Scheduled for weeks 1, 3, 5, 7, 11, 15, 19 and 23, eight vaccinations were given to patients. The repertoire was sequenced with immunoSEQ multiplex PCR; TCRdb's copy has only in-frame clones and lacks some. The data contain fewer than 45,000 clones, roughly 82% of them singletons. Source: PBMCs, taken from a glioma patient whose treatment included an IDH1 peptide vaccine. The source is a man in his late teens or twenties with glioma. Some clones in this sample may be carry-over from other donors' samples.

CDR3 coding DNA: TGTGTGGTCGCAACTAATGAAAAACTGTTTTTT. It codes for CVVATNEKLFF. The chain is built from TRBV20-1 and TRBJ1-4, with no clear D. The CDR3 extends over 11 amino acids. The germline CDR1 and CDR2 sequences are DFQATT and SNEGSKA (reference sequence).